Presented here are 31 T cell receptor beta chains from one specimen sequenced in a study of shared clonotypes between healthy human individuals (dated by TCRdb to 2020 to 2021). CD8 naive samples were CD45RO-negative cells positively selected for CCR7, giving a CD45RA+CCR7+ population that excluded TemRA cells. The receptor library was made with the immunoSEQ multiplex PCR assay. Entries here come from immuneACCESS through TCRdb and include only in-frame sequences with V and J called. Some clones fail to appear in such tables; in the studies checked, an unresolved V gene covers under half of the shortfall, and the cause of the remainder is unknown. The sample table holds about 1.9 million clones, of which approximately 92% were seen once. The top ten hold more than 1.5% of the sample. The source material was naive CD8+ T cells from PBMCs. This specimen's cell subset or site label, per the study, means: CD45RA+CCR7+. These receptors all come from a man between 18 and 29 years old in good health. Some clones in this sample may be carry-over from other donors' samples.

J is TRBJ2-1 and V is TRBV4-1; 12 bases are a match to TRBD2. The CDR3 runs to 20 residues. Germline assignment: CDR1 MGHRA and CDR2 YSYEKL. Losses at the gene ends were 2 bases for V and 6 bases for J; bases not matched to a gene: 17. The CDR3 loop reads CASSQQWSSLAGGPSNEQFF. In nucleotides, the CDR3 is TGCGCCAGCAGCCAACAGTGGTCGTCCCTAGCGGGAGGGCCTTCCAATGAGCAGTTCTTC.

The genes are TRBV9 and TRBJ1-5; perhaps TRBD1 as D (5 bases). The V gene's germline CDR1 is SGDLS and CDR2 YYNGEE. The V gene lost 4 bases and the J gene lost 5 bases, with 19 bases spanning the gap. The CDR3 totals 16 residues. The CDR3 reads CASSYGGGVLDQPQHF. The CDR3 coding sequence is TGTGCCAGCAGCTACGGTGGGGGGGTTTTGGATCAGCCCCAGCATTTT.

The chain recombines TRBV11-2 with TRBJ2-3, with no clear D. Per the germline V gene, CDR1 is SGHAT and CDR2 is FQNNGV. The CDR3 has 14 residues. With 1 base removed from V and 4 bases from J, the gap between germline ends came to 9 bases. Here the CDR3 reads CASSLARIADTQYF. The CDR3 DNA follows: TGTGCCAGCAGCTTAGCGCGGATTGCAGATACGCAGTATTTT.

The CDR3 nucleotides are TGTGCCAGCAAGGACAGGGGCCGCGATGAGCAGTTCTTC. It yields the protein CASKDRGRDEQFF. The chain carries TRBV28 and TRBJ2-1; TRBD1 matches 9 bases. The CDR3 has 13 residues. Germline V gene lookup returns CDR1 MDHEN and CDR2 SYDVKM. Germline trimming cut 7 bases from V and 8 bases from J; bases unmatched to any gene: 6.

The chain recombines TRBV11-3 with TRBJ2-7, with 8 bases fitting TRBD1. The CDR3 covers 15 residues. Germline CDR1 SGHNT, CDR2 YENEEA. V shed 5 bases and J 5 bases; nucleotides not matched to a gene: 11. This chain's CDR3 is CASSGGGQGMDEQYF. CDR3 nucleotide sequence: TGTGCCAGCAGCGGGGGCGGACAGGGAATGGACGAGCAGTACTTC.

V gene TRBV15 combines with J gene TRBJ2-5; possibly TRBD1 for D (6 bases). V was clipped by 3 bases and J by 5 bases, with 16 bases between them. CDR3 length equals 15 residues. In germline, CDR1 is LNHNV, CDR2 YYDKDF (reference sequence). The CDR3 nucleotides are TGTGCCACCAGCAGCAGCAGGGGCCTGGGGGAGACCCAGTACTTC. It encodes CATSSSRGLGETQYF.

The genes are TRBV29-1 and TRBJ2-3; TRBD2 matches 9 bases. The junction had 7 bases not matched to a gene; V was cut back by 4 bases and J by 5 bases. The CDR3 is made up of 14 amino acids. The germline CDR1 and CDR2 sequences are SQVTM and ANQGSEA. The CDR3 DNA reads as TGCAGCGTTGTTCCTAGCGGGATCAGAGATACGCAGTATTTT. This translates into CSVVPSGIRDTQYF.

The V call is TRBV7-3, the J call TRBJ1-1, with D perhaps TRBD1 (6 bases). V was shortened by 5 bases and J by 8 bases, with 24 bases between the two germline ends. Germline V CDR1 and CDR2: SGHTA, FQGTGA. The CDR3 sequence is 16 residues long. CDR3 nucleotide sequence: TGTGCCAGCAGCCCGGGGGCAGTCTTGGTCCCAAACGAAGCTTTCTTT. This sequence encodes CASSPGAVLVPNEAFF. Variable domain in full (rest from reference TRBV7-3 and TRBJ1-1): GAGVSQTPSNKVTEKGKYVELRCDPISGHTALYWYRQSLGQGPEFLIYFQGTGAADDSGLPNDRFFAVRPEGSVSTLKIQRTERGDSAVYLCASSPGAVLVPNEAFFGQGTRLTVV.

V gene TRBV7-8 combines with J gene TRBJ1-1; D gene ambiguous. The CDR3 is 16 residues long. The V end lost 5 bases, the J end lost 1 base, and 17 bases lay between the germline ends. The germline V gene has CDR1 SGHVS and CDR2 FQNEAQ. This CDR3 reads CASSGSLAGRNTEAFF. The CDR3 coding sequence is TGTGCCAGCAGCGGAAGCTTAGCGGGGAGGAACACTGAAGCTTTCTTT.

The chain recombines TRBV13 with TRBJ2-7; possible D gene TRBD1, 5 bases. Germline V gene data show CDR1 as PRHDT and CDR2 as FYEKMQ (reference sequence). Trimming removed 5 bases at V and 5 bases at J, with 19 bases between. The length of the CDR3 is 15 residues. DNA for the CDR3: TGTGCCAGCAGCCCTTTAGGGCAGGGCGCCCACGAGCAGTACTTC. It translates to CASSPLGQGAHEQYF.

The rearrangement links TRBV28 to TRBJ2-1; TRBD2 matches 11 bases. CDR3 length: 17 amino acids. Germline lookup yields CDR1 MDHEN and CDR2 SYDVKM. V trimming: 6 bases; J trimming: 8 bases; junction bases outside the gene matches: 15. CDR3 amino acids: CASRIPLAGGYFDEQFF. The CDR3 DNA follows: TGTGCCAGCAGGATCCCATTAGCGGGAGGGTATTTCGATGAGCAGTTCTTC.

The genes are TRBV18 and TRBJ2-6; D is unclear. The V end was cut by 3 bases, the J end by 0 bases, with 3 bases between. CDR1 and CDR2 from the germline V gene are KGHSH and LQKENI. This CDR3 has 14 residues. CDR3 protein: CASSPSSGANVLTF. CDR3 bases: TGTGCCAGCTCACCGTCCTCTGGGGCCAACGTCCTGACTTTC.

The rearrangement uses TRBV7-9 and TRBJ2-2; TRBD2 matches at 12 bases. The V and J ends lost 5 bases and 6 bases, in that order; junction bases with no gene match: 4. The CDR3 contains 15 residues. The germline gives CDR1 SEHNR, CDR2 FQNEAQ (reference sequence). In nucleotides, the CDR3 is TGTGCCAGCAGCCCGACTAGCGGGAGCCCCGGGGAGCTGTTTTTT. This translates into CASSPTSGSPGELFF.

This rearrangement joins TRBV30 to TRBJ2-7; tentatively, D is TRBD2 (7 bases). Germline CDR1 and CDR2: GTSNPN and SVGIG (reference sequence). This CDR3 has 13 amino acids. Trimming shortened V by 8 bases and J by 1 base, and 15 bases separated the two germline ends. CDR3 in amino acids: CALRGRSSYEQYF. DNA of the CDR3: TGTGCCCTGCGGGGGCGTTCTTCCTACGAGCAGTACTTC. Full variable domain (rest looked up from reference TRBV30 and TRBJ2-7): SQTIHQWPATLVQPVGSPLSLECTVEGTSNPNLYWYRQAAGRGLQLLFYSVGIGQISSEVPQNLSASRPQDRQFILSSKKLLLSDSGFYLCALRGRSSYEQYFGPGTRLTVT.

CDR3 DNA sequence: TGTGCCAGCAGCTTTCTCGGGACAGACGATGATACGCAGTATTTT. Amino acids: CASSFLGTDDDTQYF. This chain connects TRBV27 to TRBJ2-3, with 7 nucleotides matching TRBD1. Germline V gene lookup returns CDR1 MNHEY and CDR2 SMNVEV (reference sequence). The V segment lost 6 bases and the J segment 6 bases; nucleotides outside the gene matches: 12. This CDR3 is 15 amino acids long.

The V and J genes are TRBV29-1 and TRBJ2-1; 8 bases fit TRBD2. The CDR3 totals 13 residues. Per germline, CDR1 SQVTM and CDR2 ANQGSEA. The V segment lost 0 bases and the J segment 7 bases; nucleotides outside the gene matches: 2. CDR3 in DNA: TGCAGCGTTGAAGAAAGCGGGAGAAATGAGCAGTTCTTC. Amino acid sequence: CSVEESGRNEQFF.

The rearrangement uses TRBV18 and TRBJ1-2, with TRBD1 as a possible D gene (6 bases). CDR1 and CDR2 (germline): KGHSH, LQKENI. Deletions cut 7 bases from V and 5 bases from J, with 17 bases between. The CDR3 is made up of 14 amino acids. CDR3: CASYETGLPYGYTF. As DNA, the CDR3 is TGTGCCAGCTACGAGACAGGCCTACCTTATGGCTACACCTTC.

This sequence joins TRBV4-1 and TRBJ2-3, with unresolved D. Germline CDR1 MGHRA, CDR2 YSYEKL. The CDR3 consists of 13 residues. V was cut by 0 bases and J by 3 bases, with 4 bases left in between. CDR3 loop: CASSQERTDTQYF. The CDR3 DNA reads TGCGCCAGCAGCCAAGAACGAACAGATACGCAGTATTTT.

The chain links TRBV15 to TRBJ2-7; tentative D call: TRBD2 (6 bases). The V end lost 3 bases, the J end lost 5 bases, and 14 bases lay between the germline ends. The CDR3 extends over 14 amino acids. Germline assignment: CDR1 LNHNV and CDR2 YYDKDF (reference sequence). The CDR3 protein is CATSRGRGVDEQYF. CDR3 bases: TGTGCCACCAGCAGGGGGCGGGGAGTCGACGAGCAGTACTTC.

This clone was observed a few times. The chain recombines TRBV4-1 with TRBJ1-5, with D unresolved. Germline V gene data show CDR1 as MGHRA and CDR2 as YSYEKL. Between the trimmed V and J ends, which lost 6 bases and 4 bases, there was a span of 10 bases. CDR3 length equals 13 residues. The CDR3 DNA follows: TGCGCCAGCAGTCGTCTGACGAATCAGCCCCAGCATTTT. It encodes CASSRLTNQPQHF.

The chain is built from TRBV10-3 and TRBJ2-7; a weak D match, TRBD1 (5 bases). The CDR3 consists of 16 residues. CDR1 ENHRY and CDR2 SYGVKD come from the germline V gene. Trimming cost V 0 bases and J 3 bases, with 15 bases left between them. The CDR3 reads CAISESMLGASYEQYF. CDR3 DNA: TGTGCCATCAGTGAGTCGATGTTAGGGGCTAGCTACGAGCAGTACTTC.

The chain carries TRBV6-1 and TRBJ2-4; tentatively, D is TRBD2 (5 bases). This CDR3 contains 17 residues. The germline V gene has CDR1 MNHNS and CDR2 SASEGT. Deletions cut 3 bases from V and 5 bases from J, with 20 bases between. CDR3: CASSESRGRSVENIQYF. Here the CDR3 DNA reads TGTGCCAGCAGTGAGTCCCGAGGGAGAAGCGTAGAAAACATTCAGTACTTC.

This chain connects TRBV6-1 to TRBJ2-1; no clear D. The germline V gene has CDR1 MNHNS and CDR2 SASEGT. The CDR3 covers 16 residues. V was clipped by 4 bases and J by 7 bases, with 20 bases between them. CDR3: CASSGRGGVVQNEQFF. The DNA for the CDR3 is TGTGCCAGCAGTGGACGCGGTGGGGTAGTTCAGAATGAGCAGTTCTTC.

CDR3 loop: CAIGTQPGLAASYNEQFF. The CDR3 region has the DNA TGTGCCATCGGAACCCAACCGGGACTAGCGGCTTCCTACAATGAGCAGTTCTTC. The chain employs TRBV10-3 and TRBJ2-1; 11 bases are a match to TRBD2. This CDR3 is 18 amino acids long. Germline-derived CDR1 and CDR2 are ENHRY and SYGVKD. Losses at the gene ends were 8 bases for V and 1 base for J; bases not matched to a gene: 13.

The chain has TRBV28 and TRBJ2-1; 14 bases align to TRBD2. The V segment lost 2 bases and the J segment 8 bases; nucleotides outside the gene matches: 5. This CDR3 region has 16 residues. CDR1 and CDR2 from the germline V gene are MDHEN and SYDVKM. Here the CDR3 DNA reads TGTGCCAGCAGTTTAAGACTAGCGGGAGGGAGGCATGAGCAGTTCTTC. It translates to CASSLRLAGGRHEQFF.

The CDR3 DNA reads as TGTGCCAGCAGTGTCCAGGGGAGTAGCTATGGCTACACCTTC. Its protein is CASSVQGSSYGYTF. The J gene is TRBJ1-2, the V gene TRBV25-1; tentatively, D is TRBD1 (6 bases). Per the germline V gene, CDR1 is MGHDK and CDR2 is SYGVNS. Between the trimmed V and J ends, which lost 4 bases and 4 bases, there was a span of 13 bases. This CDR3 comprises 14 residues.

About this clone: Other DNA sequences in the sample encode the same CDR3. The chain joins TRBV19 to TRBJ2-7, with D unresolved. The CDR3 extends over 13 amino acids. Germline V gene data show CDR1 as LNHDA and CDR2 as SQIVND (reference sequence). V was clipped by 0 bases and J by 3 bases, with 6 bases between them. CDR3 amino acids: CASSIDNSYEQYF. The DNA for the CDR3 is TGTGCCAGTAGTATAGACAACAGCTACGAGCAGTACTTC.

This clone was seen just once. The chain is built from TRBV7-9 and TRBJ2-1; D remains unclear. V lost 5 bases to trimming and J lost 1 base, with 15 bases between them. In germline, CDR1 is SEHNR, CDR2 FQNEAQ (reference sequence). The CDR3 loop spans 16 amino acids. CDR3 nucleotides: TGTGCCAGCAGCCCCCCAAAAGTCCGTTCCTACAATGAGCAGTTCTTC. It is translated as CASSPPKVRSYNEQFF. The full variable domain, completed using reference TRBV7-9 and TRBJ2-1, is DTGVSQNPRHKITKRGQNVTFRCDPISEHNRLYWYRQTLGQGPEFLTYFQNEAQLEKSRLLSDRFSAERPKGSFSTLEIQRTEQGDSAMYLCASSPPKVRSYNEQFFGPGTRLTVL.

The chain recombines TRBV5-4 with TRBJ2-1; D remains unclear. Trimming stripped 4 bases from V and 7 bases from J, with 12 bases between. Germline CDR1 reads SGHNT; CDR2 reads YYREEE (reference sequence). There are 13 residues in the CDR3. The CDR3 region is CASSTHYLNEQFF. In DNA form, the CDR3 reads TGTGCCAGCAGCACCCACTACCTAAATGAGCAGTTCTTC.

This clone was found once. The chain recombines TRBV27 with TRBJ2-7; D gene uncertain. CDR1 and CDR2 from the germline V gene are MNHEY and SMNVEV (reference sequence). This CDR3 has 12 residues. Trimming took 4 bases from V and 3 from J, leaving 7 bases between them. The CDR3: CASSSRYYEQYF. DNA for the CDR3: TGTGCCAGCAGTTCCCGTTACTACGAGCAGTACTTC.

The chain recombines TRBV7-3 with TRBJ2-1; no firm D call. The CDR3 is 11 amino acids. Germline-derived CDR1 and CDR2 are SGHTA and FQGTGA. V gave up 1 base and J gave up 10 bases, with 5 bases separating them. CDR3 protein: CASSLSSEQFF. In DNA, the CDR3 is TGTGCCAGCAGCTTAAGCTCGGAGCAGTTCTTC.